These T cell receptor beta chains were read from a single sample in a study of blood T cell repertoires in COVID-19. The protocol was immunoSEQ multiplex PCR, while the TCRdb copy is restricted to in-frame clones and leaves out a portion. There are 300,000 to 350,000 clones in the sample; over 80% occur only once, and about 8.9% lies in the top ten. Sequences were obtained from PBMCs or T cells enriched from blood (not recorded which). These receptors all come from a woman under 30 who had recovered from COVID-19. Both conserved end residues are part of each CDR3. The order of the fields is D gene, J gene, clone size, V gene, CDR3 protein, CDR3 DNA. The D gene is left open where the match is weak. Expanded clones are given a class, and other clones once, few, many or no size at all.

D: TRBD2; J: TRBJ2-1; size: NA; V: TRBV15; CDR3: CATSRDASGLENEQFF; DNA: TGTGCCACCAGCAGAGACGCTAGCGGATTAGAAAATGAGCAGTTCTTC
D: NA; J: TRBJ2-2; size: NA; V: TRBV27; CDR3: CASPQGELFF; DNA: TGTGCCAGCCCGCAGGGGGAGCTGTTTTTT
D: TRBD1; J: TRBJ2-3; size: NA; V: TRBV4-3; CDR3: CASSLHRQGAGDTQYF; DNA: TGCGCCAGCAGCCTCCACAGACAGGGGGCAGGAGATACGCAGTATTTT
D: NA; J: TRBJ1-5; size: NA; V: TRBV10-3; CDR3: CAISESPESPQHF; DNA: TGTGCCATCAGTGAGTCCCCAGAATCACCCCAGCATTTT
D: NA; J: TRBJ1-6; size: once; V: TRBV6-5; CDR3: CASSLLQGQNSPLHF; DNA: TGTGCCAGCAGCTTACTTCAGGGTCAAAATTCACCCCTCCACTTT
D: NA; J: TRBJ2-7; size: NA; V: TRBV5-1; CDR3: CASSAGVISYEQYF; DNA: TGCGCCAGCAGCGCAGGGGTTATCTCCTACGAGCAGTACTTC
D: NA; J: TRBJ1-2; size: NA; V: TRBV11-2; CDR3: CASSLTPTGWAGYTF; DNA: TGTGCCAGCAGCTTAACCCCGACGGGGTGGGCAGGCTACACCTTC
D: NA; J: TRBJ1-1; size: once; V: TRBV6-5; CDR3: CASSYLSGVMNTEAFF; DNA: TGTGCCAGCAGTTACTTGTCGGGGGTGATGAACACTGAAGCTTTCTTT
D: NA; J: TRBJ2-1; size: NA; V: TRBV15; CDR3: CATRREGLYNEQFF; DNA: TGTGCCACCAGGCGGGAAGGACTCTACAATGAGCAGTTCTTC
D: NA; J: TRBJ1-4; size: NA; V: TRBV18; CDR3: CASSPNSLTTNEKLFF; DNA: TGTGCCAGCTCACCAAACAGCTTAACAACTAATGAAAAACTGTTTTTT
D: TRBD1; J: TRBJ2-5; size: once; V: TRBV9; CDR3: CASSVGTDQETQYF; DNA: TGTGCCAGCAGCGTTGGGACAGATCAAGAGACCCAGTACTTC
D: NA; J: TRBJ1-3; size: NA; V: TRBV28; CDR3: CASSSRSVWNTIYF; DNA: TGTGCCAGCAGTTCCAGGTCGGTTTGGAACACCATATATTTT
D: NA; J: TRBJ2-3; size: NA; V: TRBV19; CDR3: CASSSLAGQIKNTDTQYF; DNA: TGTGCCAGTAGTAGCCTGGCGGGACAGATAAAAAACACAGATACGCAGTATTTT
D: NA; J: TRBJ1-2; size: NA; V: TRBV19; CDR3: CASSAERREAGYGYTF; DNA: TGTGCCAGTAGTGCCGAACGCAGGGAGGCAGGCTATGGCTACACCTTC
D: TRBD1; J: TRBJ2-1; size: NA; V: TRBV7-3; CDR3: CASSLGMGQGAYSSYNEQFF; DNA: TGTGCCAGCAGCTTAGGAATGGGACAGGGTGCGTACAGCTCCTACAATGAGCAGTTCTTC
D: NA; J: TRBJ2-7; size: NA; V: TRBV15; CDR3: CATSRSRGGEQYF; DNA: TGTGCCACCAGCCGGTCCCGAGGGGGCGAGCAGTACTTC